This record covers a single T cell receptor beta chain. The record originates from a study of CD8 T cells in Susac syndrome. The CDR3 is 11 amino acids. V lost 10 bases, J lost 8 bases, and 14 bases lay in between. Germline V gene sequence: CDR1 SNHLY, CDR2 FYNNEI. TCR beta sequencing covered blood CD8+ and CD4+ T cells. TEMRA cells were FACS-enriched, unlike CD8+ and CD4+ T cells, which were negatively isolated. Random hexamers were used to reverse transcribe the RNA input (about 0.5 to 1 ug). From the immunoSEQ multiplex PCR reads, TCRdb called clonotypes with MiXCR, one entry per CDR3 protein. The data show around 220,000 distinct CDR3 sequences, 92% seen once.

Sequencing was done on a sample of CD8+ T cells from PBMCs. This clonotype originated in a human donor with multiple sclerosis. The J gene is TRBJ1-2, the V gene TRBV2; tentatively, D is TRBD1 (6 bases). This chain's CDR3 is CAITGYIGYTF. In DNA form, the CDR3 reads TGTGCCATTACAGGGTACATAGGCTACACCTTC.